This paragraph covers one T cell receptor (beta chain) sequence. What it binds is not known. The data were obtained in a study of cytomegalovirus exposure and HLA in healthy donors. Study outcomes and limitations: Productive status was seen about 90% or about 30% of the time for most TCR beta V segments in an earlier analysis. When the data were analyzed later, several of the most significant clusters appeared to be linked to common viral pathogens. TCR beta sequences reportedly predicted most subjects' HLA-A and HLA-B alleles accurately.

PCR involved 60 Vbeta and 13 Jbeta primers. The assay was immunoSEQ multiplex PCR, and TCRdb's table has in-frame clones only and misses some. The sample's table shows some 110,000 clones. J gave up 5 bases and V 7 bases, and 9 bases lay outside the gene matches. Germline lookup yields CDR1 SQVTM and CDR2 ANQGSEA. There are 13 residues in the CDR3. This chain joins TRBV29-1 and TRBJ1-1, with TRBD1 identical over 8 bases. Sample: PBMCs. The receptor was isolated from a man aged 25 to 40 in good health and CMV-seronegative. CDR3 amino acids: CSAIPTGGTEAFF. The CDR3 nucleotides are TGCAGCGCCATTCCAACAGGGGGTACTGAAGCTTTCTTT.